This paragraph reports one T cell receptor beta chain. This clone was detected a few times. Its antigen is still unknown. No quality values exist for individual bases; no much larger clone is one base distant. The same CDR3 arises from other DNA sequences in this sample as well. Using the deep immunoSEQ assay, TCR CDR3 regions were amplified from genomic DNA by multiplex PCR. Extracted genomic DNA from each cell subset was distributed evenly across all wells of several immunoSEQ 96-well plates, and each plate was treated as a replicate. For sorted subsets, around 200 ng genomic DNA, equal to 30,000 or so T cell genomes, was loaded into each replicate PCR. The purified libraries were quantified using a Qubit 3.0 fluorometer, sized with a Bioanalyzer 2100, and then quantified again using the KAPA Library Quantification kit. Each immunoSEQ 96-well plate was sequenced on its own single-read 150-cycle Illumina NextSeq 550 flow cell. In the authors' own workflow: Because the immunoSEQ output included only junctional sequences and no quality scores, the filtering could not be the same as the filtering used for full-length reads. To assign V/J genes and CDR3, sequences were annotated using PyIR, a Python wrapper for IgBLAST v1.9, with IMGT germline references. Reads were removed for weak V/J assignments (E-value above 1e-6), missing CDR3, stop codons, out-of-frame junctions, or ambiguous translated residues. A V3J clonotype was defined by an identical inferred V gene, J gene, and CDR3 amino acid sequence. Percentage overlap between repertoires was calculated by dividing the number of shared unique clonotypes by the size of the smaller repertoire. Repertoire richness was assessed with RTK rarefaction, the Chao1 estimator, and Recon v2.1 estimates of unobserved clonotypes. Generation probabilities were computed with OLGA for all TCRbeta clonotypes obtained by the gDNA method from several donors. What TCRdb holds here is the immuneACCESS table cut down to in-frame rearrangements. Part of the clones is not present; checked against another copy, under half of the missing clones reflect an unresolved V gene, and the others are unexplained. That table furnishes V, J and clone size, whereas the DNA furnished D and trimming. The sample data list about 1 million clones, and about 75% of these were observed just once. Of the sample, about 1.5% is held by the ten largest clones.

This entry comes from a study of shared clonotypes between healthy human individuals (dated by TCRdb to the early 2020s). With respect to the entire study: A few men and a couple of women, aged 18 to 49 years, made up the cohort. Libraries were prepared and TCR repertoires were sequenced by different laboratories using diverse techniques, in order to increase sequencing depth and limit assay-specific biases. Per donor, leukapheresis produced somewhere between about 0.85 and 10 billion PBMCs. Per donor, three plates each were used for CD4 naive and CD4 memory, two for CD8 naive, and one for CD8 memory. To estimate repertoire size and how much clonotypes are shared between individuals, the study performed deep sequencing of blood TCR repertoires from a few healthy adults.

Beyond this particular receptor, the publication reports: Compared with non-shared clonotypes, clonotypes shared by all four sorted-subset donors had higher generation probabilities. Across four donors, about 4.5% of naive CD4, around 3.5% of naive CD8, about 2.3% of memory CD4, and approximately 0.4% of memory CD8 clonotypes were shared. Pairwise subsampling indicated that sequencing depth was expected to affect the degree of clonotype sharing among donors. Even with the large sequencing depth, rarefaction of the sorted-subset datasets indicated that sequencing was incomplete. Because the study included only a small number of donors, the genetic and exposure-history diversity represented was limited. Sampling was limited to blood, and TCR repertoires in tissue likely differ from TCR repertoires in blood. Larger estimated clonotype richness was generally found for naive subsets than for memory subsets.

Donors were healthy HIV-negative adults with no recently reported acute infections or vaccinations. Every donor was a Caucasian adult living in Nashville, Tennessee, USA. CD4+ T cells were enriched through magnetic negative selection, after which naive cells were positively selected on CD45RA and the remaining negative fraction served as the memory subset. Blood was collected by leukapheresis, and PBMCs were isolated by Ficoll-Histopaque density gradient centrifugation and then cryopreserved in liquid nitrogen vapor phase. Analytical flow cytometry was used to check the purity and quantity of each magnetically sorted T cell population. Each sorted fraction had its genomic DNA isolated and then quantified by UV absorbance on a Nanodrop 2000c. This clonotype was sampled from a man younger than 30 in good health. The sequencing sample was made of memory CD4+ T cells sorted from blood. The cell subset or site label corresponds to: CD45RA-negative fraction.

The CDR3 region has the sequence CASSLRLGEQFF. The bases read TGCGCCAGCAGCTTGAGACTAGGGGAGCAGTTCTTC. This chain joins TRBV5-1 to TRBJ2-1; matching of 6 bases hints at TRBD2 as the D gene. The CDR3 spans 12 residues, from the cysteine through the phenylalanine. The only DNA kept is the CDR3, 36 bases in frame from the first base. The germline V gene provides CDR1 SGHRS and CDR2 YFSETQ. Cut back by 1 base and 10 bases, the V and J ends lie 9 bases apart. Full variable domain (CDR3 extended with the reference TRBV5-1 and TRBJ2-1 proteins): KAGVTQTPRYLIKTRGQQVTLSCSPISGHRSVSWYQQTPGQGLQFLFEYFSETQRNKGNFPGRFSGRQFSNSRSEMNVSTLELGDSALYLCASSLRLGEQFFGPGTRLTVL.